Reported below is one T cell receptor beta chain. The data stem from a study of blood T cell repertoires in COVID-19. The CDR3 runs 14 residues. Trimming left V 3 bases short and J 4 bases short, with 12 bases between. Per the germline V gene, CDR1 is MDHEN and CDR2 is SYDVKM. Study processing details: Estimated nucleated cell counts came from reference gene primer amplification. Libraries were prepared by immunoSEQ multiplex PCR; TCRdb keeps only in-frame clonotypes and omits some of them. From that table come the V and J calls and clone size; the DNA was used to work out D and trimming. The table shows 200,000 to 250,000 clones, with about 88% occurring only once.

The receptor's source is a woman between 65 and 79 years old with active or convalescent COVID-19. This chain links TRBV28 with TRBJ1-1; no definite D call. The sequenced sample consisted of peripheral blood. CDR3 residues: CASSFPRRSTEAFF. DNA for the CDR3: TGTGCCAGCAGTTTCCCCCGAAGGAGCACTGAAGCTTTCTTT.